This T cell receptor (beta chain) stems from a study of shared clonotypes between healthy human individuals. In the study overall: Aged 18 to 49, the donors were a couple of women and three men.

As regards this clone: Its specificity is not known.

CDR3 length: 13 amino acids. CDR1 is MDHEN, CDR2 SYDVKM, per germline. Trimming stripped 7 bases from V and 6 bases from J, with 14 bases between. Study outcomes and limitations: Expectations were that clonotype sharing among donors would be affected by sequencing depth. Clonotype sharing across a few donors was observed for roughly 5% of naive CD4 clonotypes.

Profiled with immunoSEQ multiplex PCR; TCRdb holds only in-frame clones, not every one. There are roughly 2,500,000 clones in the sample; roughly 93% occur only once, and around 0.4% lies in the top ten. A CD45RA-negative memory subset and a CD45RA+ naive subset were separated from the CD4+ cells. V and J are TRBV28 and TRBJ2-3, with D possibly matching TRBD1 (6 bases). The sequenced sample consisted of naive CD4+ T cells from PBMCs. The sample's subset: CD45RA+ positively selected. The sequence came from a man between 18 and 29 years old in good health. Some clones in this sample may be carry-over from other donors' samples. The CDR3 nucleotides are TGTGCCAGCACCCTACCAACAGGGGATACGCAGTATTTT. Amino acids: CASTLPTGDTQYF.